In this sample, the clone carrying this T cell receptor beta chain turned up a few times. Its specificity is unknown. The germline V gene encodes CDR1 SGHDT and CDR2 YYEEEE. V was clipped by 5 bases and J by 4 bases, with 12 bases between them. This CDR3 region has 14 residues. The data were obtained in a study of identical twins' blood T cells. Whole-study context: Around 46 million reads covered roughly 6 alpha-chain and roughly 6 beta-chain libraries.

All three twin pairs grew up together with likely shared infections and vaccines. Findings of the study overall: Abundant TCRbeta CDR3s overlapped more between twins than with unrelated donors.

Methods used by the authors: Each library had roughly 2.2 to 4 million CDR3 reads and about 95,000 to nearly 550,000 clonotypes. TCRdb reanalysed the 5' RACE reads using MiXCR and keeps one entry per CDR3 protein. TCRdb's processing, not the study's, gives the V and J calls here. The sample includes around 380,000 distinct CDR3 sequences, about 28% seen only once; the top ten take 6.1%. The sequencing input was PBMCs. The clonotype originates from a woman between 18 and 50 years old in good health. The V gene is TRBV5-6, the J gene TRBJ1-4; no clear D gene. CDR3 nucleotide sequence: TGTGCCAGCAGAGACGGAGCCCATAATGAAAAACTGTTTTTT. This gives the protein CASRDGAHNEKLFF.